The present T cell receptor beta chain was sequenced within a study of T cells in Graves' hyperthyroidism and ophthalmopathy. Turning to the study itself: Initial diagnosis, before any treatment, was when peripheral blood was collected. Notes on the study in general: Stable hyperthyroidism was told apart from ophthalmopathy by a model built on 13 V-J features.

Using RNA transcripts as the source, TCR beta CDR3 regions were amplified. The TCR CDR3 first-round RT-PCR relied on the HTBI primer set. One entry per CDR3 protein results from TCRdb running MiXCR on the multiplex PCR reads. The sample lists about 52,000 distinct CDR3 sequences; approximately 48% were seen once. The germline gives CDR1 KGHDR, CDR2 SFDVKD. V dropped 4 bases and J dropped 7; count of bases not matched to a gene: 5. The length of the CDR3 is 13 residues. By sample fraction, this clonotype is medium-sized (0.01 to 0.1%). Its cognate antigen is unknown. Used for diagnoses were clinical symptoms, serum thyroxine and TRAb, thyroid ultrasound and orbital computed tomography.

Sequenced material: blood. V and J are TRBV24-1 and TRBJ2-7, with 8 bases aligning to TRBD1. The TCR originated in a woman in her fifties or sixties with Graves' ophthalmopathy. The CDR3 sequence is CATSDYRGSEQYF. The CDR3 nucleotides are TGTGCCACCAGTGACTACAGGGGGAGTGAGCAGTACTTC.